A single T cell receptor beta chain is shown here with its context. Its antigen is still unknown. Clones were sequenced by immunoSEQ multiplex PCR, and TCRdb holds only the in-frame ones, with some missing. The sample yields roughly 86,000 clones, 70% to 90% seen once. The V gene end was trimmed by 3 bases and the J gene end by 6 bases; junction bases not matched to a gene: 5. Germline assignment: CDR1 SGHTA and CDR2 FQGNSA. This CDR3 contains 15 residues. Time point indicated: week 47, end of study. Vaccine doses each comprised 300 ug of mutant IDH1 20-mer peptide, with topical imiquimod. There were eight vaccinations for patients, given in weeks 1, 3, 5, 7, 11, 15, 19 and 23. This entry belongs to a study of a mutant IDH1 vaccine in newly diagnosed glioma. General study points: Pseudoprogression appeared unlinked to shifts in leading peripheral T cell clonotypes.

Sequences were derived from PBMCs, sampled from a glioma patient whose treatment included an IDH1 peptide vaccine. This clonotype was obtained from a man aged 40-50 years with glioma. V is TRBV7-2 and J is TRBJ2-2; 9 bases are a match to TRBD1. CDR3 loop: CASSLLQGAAGELFF. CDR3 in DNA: TGTGCCAGCAGCTTGCTACAGGGGGCTGCCGGGGAGCTGTTTTTT.